One sample yielded the 30 T cell receptor beta chains listed below, sequenced in a study of shared clonotypes between healthy human individuals. Libraries were prepared by immunoSEQ multiplex PCR; TCRdb keeps only in-frame clonotypes and omits some of them. The sample has a few million clones; more than 90% are singletons. Sequencing was performed on naive CD4+ T cells sorted from blood. The subset here: CD45RA+ positively selected. All receptors derive from a man younger than 35 in good health.

This clone appeared a single time. The chain employs TRBV7-2 and TRBJ2-5; D possibly corresponds to TRBD1 (5 bases). The ends were cut back, 2 bases at V and 7 bases at J, with 8 bases in the middle. The CDR3 extends over 12 amino acids. In germline, CDR1 is SGHTA, CDR2 FQGNSA. This chain's CDR3 is CASSLSQGTQYF. CDR3 coding DNA: TGTGCCAGCAGCTTAAGTCAGGGGACCCAGTACTTC.

The chain is built from TRBV4-1 and TRBJ2-7; possibly TRBD2 for D (6 bases). The CDR3 spans 14 residues. The germline gives CDR1 MGHRA, CDR2 YSYEKL. V lost 4 bases and J lost 3, with 13 bases in between. The CDR3 here is CASSLRLEFYEQYF. CDR3 nucleotide sequence: TGCGCCAGCAGCCTCCGACTAGAATTCTACGAGCAGTACTTC.

This clone was seen only once. CDR3 amino acids: CASSYLDTVNTEAFF. Written as DNA, the CDR3 is TGTGCCAGCAGCTACCTGGACACCGTGAACACTGAAGCTTTCTTT. The chain carries TRBV2 and TRBJ1-1, with D perhaps TRBD1 (5 bases). The CDR3 loop spans 15 amino acids. Per the germline V gene, CDR1 is SNHLY and CDR2 is FYNNEI. V gave up 6 bases and J gave up 0 bases, with 14 bases separating them.

As regards this clone: The same CDR3 can be traced to other DNA sequences in this sample. The gene calls are TRBV18 and TRBJ2-7; D not resolved. Trimming stripped 3 bases from V and 0 bases from J, with 6 bases between. CDR1 KGHSH and CDR2 LQKENI come from the germline V gene. This CDR3 is 13 amino acids long. CDR3 region: CASSPGSSYEQYF. The CDR3 DNA reads as TGTGCCAGCTCACCCGGGTCCTCCTACGAGCAGTACTTC.

This chain connects TRBV7-3 to TRBJ1-2; 9 bases map to TRBD1. V gave up 2 bases and J gave up 14 bases; unmatched junction bases: 9. Germline-derived CDR1 and CDR2 are SGHTA and FQGTGA. The CDR3 totals 13 residues. The CDR3 loop is CASSLPGTGSYTF. DNA for the CDR3: TGTGCCAGCAGCTTACCTGGGACAGGGAGTTATACCTTC. The full variable domain, completed using reference TRBV7-3 and TRBJ1-2, is GAGVSQTPSNKVTEKGKYVELRCDPISGHTALYWYRQSLGQGPEFLIYFQGTGAADDSGLPNDRFFAVRPEGSVSTLKIQRTERGDSAVYLCASSLPGTGSYTFGSGTRLTVV.

V is TRBV27 and J is TRBJ1-1; 7 bases agree with TRBD1. V shed 6 bases and J 0 bases; nucleotides not matched to a gene: 13. The CDR3 has 17 amino acids. Germline loops: CDR1 MNHEY, CDR2 SMNVEV (reference sequence). CDR3 amino acids: CASRKDRDRDLNTEAFF. The DNA of the CDR3 is TGTGCCAGCAGGAAGGACCGGGACAGAGACTTGAACACTGAAGCTTTCTTT.

V gene TRBV5-1 combines with J gene TRBJ1-2; a possible D gene is TRBD1 (6 bases). V was pared by 5 bases and J by 5 bases, with 13 bases between. The CDR3 has 13 residues. Germline V gives CDR1 SGHRS, CDR2 YFSETQ. The CDR3 bases are TGCGCCAGCAGTCCAGGACAGAAATATGGCTACACCTTC. Its translation is CASSPGQKYGYTF.

The V and J genes are TRBV18 and TRBJ1-1; D is perhaps TRBD1 (5 bases). CDR3 length: 13 amino acids. V shed 1 base and J shed 7 bases, with 10 bases lying between them. Germline lookup yields CDR1 KGHSH and CDR2 LQKENI. Written as DNA, the CDR3 is TGTGCCAGCTCACCACAGGGGAGATATGAAGCTTTCTTT. It encodes CASSPQGRYEAFF.

This clone was seen a single time. The V gene is TRBV11-3, the J gene TRBJ2-1; TRBD2 matches 10 bases. Germline lookup yields CDR1 SGHNT and CDR2 YENEEA. V shed 5 bases, J shed 7 bases, and the junction held 23 bases outside the gene matches. The CDR3 extends over 20 amino acids. The CDR3 sequence: CASSPRASGSAHLRRNEQFF. CDR3 bases: TGTGCCAGCAGCCCCCGGGCTAGCGGGAGTGCCCACCTAAGAAGGAATGAGCAGTTCTTC.

The V and J genes are TRBV7-9 and TRBJ1-6; 8 bases are shared with TRBD1. This CDR3 region has 19 residues. Looked up from germline, CDR1 is SEHNR and CDR2 is FQNEAQ (reference sequence). J gave up 0 bases and V 5 bases, and 12 bases lay outside the gene matches. In DNA, the CDR3 is TGTGCCAGCAGCCTGCAAGGACAGGGATCAGCCTCCTATAATTCACCCCTCCACTTT. This translates into CASSLQGQGSASYNSPLHF.

The V gene is TRBV30, the J gene TRBJ1-4; D is ambiguous. CDR3 length: 15 amino acids. The germline V and J ends were trimmed by 1 base and 3 bases, with 12 bases remaining between them. Per germline, CDR1 GTSNPN and CDR2 SVGIG (reference sequence). The CDR3 reads CAWSDEGTANEKLFF. The CDR3 DNA sequence: TGTGCCTGGAGTGATGAGGGAACTGCTAATGAAAAACTGTTTTTT. The full variable domain, its missing parts supplied by reference TRBV30 and TRBJ1-4, is SQTIHQWPATLVQPVGSPLSLECTVEGTSNPNLYWYRQAAGRGLQLLFYSVGIGQISSEVPQNLSASRPQDRQFILSSKKLLLSDSGFYLCAWSDEGTANEKLFFGSGTQLSVL.

This sequence joins TRBV10-3 and TRBJ1-3, with D maybe TRBD1 (5 bases). Deletions cut 6 bases from V and 0 bases from J, with 12 bases between. The CDR3 covers 15 residues. Germline V gene lookup returns CDR1 ENHRY and CDR2 SYGVKD. The CDR3 DNA sequence: TGTGCCATCAGAAGTCAGGGAGTCTCTGGAAACACCATATATTTT. The encoded protein is CAIRSQGVSGNTIYF.

This chain links TRBV7-2 with TRBJ1-3, with a possible D match to TRBD1 (5 bases). V was pared by 1 base and J by 6 bases, with 7 bases between. Germline assignment: CDR1 SGHTA and CDR2 FQGNSA. This CDR3 has 13 amino acids. CDR3 DNA sequence: TGTGCCAGCAGCTTAGGACAGAAAAACACCATATATTTT. This translates into CASSLGQKNTIYF.

With respect to this clone: This specimen includes other DNA sequences encoding the same CDR3. The CDR3 bases are TGTGCCACCAGCAGAGATGGTACAGACCAAGAGACCCAGTACTTC. Translated: CATSRDGTDQETQYF. The V and J genes are TRBV15 and TRBJ2-5; D call uncertain. CDR1 LNHNV and CDR2 YYDKDF come from the germline V gene (reference sequence). V was shortened by 0 bases and J by 0 bases, with 8 bases between the two germline ends. The CDR3 covers 15 residues.

The rearrangement joins TRBV4-1 to TRBJ1-5; 9 bases align to TRBD1. The CDR3 is 15 residues long. Germline CDR1 MGHRA, CDR2 YSYEKL. V shed 5 bases and J 4 bases; nucleotides not matched to a gene: 6. The chain's CDR3 is CASSKGTGLNQPQHF. The DNA for the CDR3 is TGCGCCAGCAGCAAAGGGACAGGGCTTAATCAGCCCCAGCATTTT.

The CDR3 loop is CASSGRPGQGNGYTF. CDR3 DNA: TGTGCCAGCAGTGGGAGGCCCGGACAGGGGAATGGCTACACCTTC. This chain joins TRBV6-5 and TRBJ1-2, with 9 nucleotides matching TRBD1. The CDR3 consists of 15 residues. V was pared by 5 bases and J by 6 bases, with 10 bases of the junction left unmatched. CDR1 is MNHEY and CDR2 is SVGAGI in the germline V gene.

The rearrangement joins TRBV28 to TRBJ1-4, with D perhaps matching TRBD1 (5 bases). This CDR3 has 18 amino acids. The germline V and J ends were trimmed by 7 bases and 1 base, with 22 bases remaining between them. Germline V gene data show CDR1 as MDHEN and CDR2 as SYDVKM. Here the CDR3 DNA reads TGTGCCAGCATAGACAACAGGCGTGGTGGGCTAACTAATGAAAAACTGTTTTTT. Residues: CASIDNRRGGLTNEKLFF.

The CDR3 loop reads CASSGGGANNEKLFF. Written as DNA, the CDR3 is TGTGCCAGCAGTGGGGGTGGGGCCAATAATGAAAAACTGTTTTTT. The chain combines TRBV28 with TRBJ1-4, with D possibly matching TRBD1 (5 bases). Trimming pared 5 bases from V and 4 bases from J, leaving 14 bases between. From germline, CDR1 is MDHEN and CDR2 SYDVKM. The CDR3 contains 15 residues.

The chain combines TRBV6-1 with TRBJ1-1; a weak D match, TRBD1 (5 bases). The CDR3 is made up of 12 amino acids. From germline, CDR1 is MNHNS and CDR2 SASEGT. V was pared by 6 bases and J by 1 base, with 6 bases between. The CDR3 nucleotides are TGTGCCAGCAGAAGGGGGAACACTGAAGCTTTCTTT. It encodes CASRRGNTEAFF.

The chain employs TRBV7-2 and TRBJ2-7; 9 nucleotides align to TRBD1. CDR3 length equals 15 residues. Germline V gives CDR1 SGHTA, CDR2 FQGNSA. Losses at the gene ends were 5 bases for V and 3 bases for J; bases not matched to a gene: 8. CDR3 coding DNA: TGTGCCAGCAGCCTGGACAGGGGCGGGGGCTACGAGCAGTACTTC. Protein: CASSLDRGGGYEQYF.

The rearrangement uses TRBV5-4 and TRBJ2-1; 16 bases line up with TRBD2. The V segment lost 5 bases and the J segment 4 bases; nucleotides outside the gene matches: 3. The CDR3 totals 16 residues. Looked up from germline, CDR1 is SGHNT and CDR2 is YYREEE (reference sequence). CDR3 DNA: TGTGCCAGCAGAAAGGGACTAGCGGGAGGGTACAATGAGCAGTTCTTC. Encoded protein: CASRKGLAGGYNEQFF.

The J gene is TRBJ1-1, the V gene TRBV5-1, with D tentatively TRBD1 (6 bases). Germline-derived CDR1 and CDR2 are SGHRS and YFSETQ. The CDR3 spans 15 residues. Trimming removed 0 bases at V and 1 base at J, with 10 bases between. The CDR3 DNA is TGCGCCAGCAGCTTGGAGGGACACGGGAACACTGAAGCTTTCTTT. Translating gives CASSLEGHGNTEAFF.

This clone was recorded once. V usage is TRBV30 and J usage is TRBJ1-2; no clear D. In germline, CDR1 is GTSNPN, CDR2 SVGIG (reference sequence). This CDR3 has 12 amino acids. V was pared by 2 bases and J by 4 bases, with 8 bases between. The chain's CDR3 is CAWSPTTYGYTF. CDR3 in DNA: TGTGCCTGGAGTCCAACGACCTATGGCTACACCTTC.

The CDR3 spells CASSLDGTAYQPQHF. DNA for the CDR3: TGTGCCAGCAGCTTAGATGGGACAGCTTATCAGCCCCAGCATTTT. This chain joins TRBV7-2 and TRBJ1-5; 7 bases match TRBD1. The CDR3 sequence is 15 residues long. From germline, CDR1 is SGHTA and CDR2 FQGNSA. V shed 1 base, J shed 5 bases, and the junction held 5 bases outside the gene matches. The whole variable domain, remainder taken from reference TRBV7-2 and TRBJ1-5, is GAGVSQSPSNKVTEKGKDVELRCDPISGHTALYWYRQSLGQGLEFLIYFQGNSAPDKSGLPSDRFSAERTGGSVSTLTIQRTQQEDSAVYLCASSLDGTAYQPQHFGDGTRLSIL.

This clone was seen more than once but under ten times. The chain links TRBV7-9 to TRBJ1-1; no reliable D call. Germline V lookup: CDR1 SEHNR, CDR2 FQNEAQ (reference sequence). The CDR3 length is 11 residues. V was trimmed by 5 bases and J by 0 bases, leaving 1 base between them. CDR3 region: CASSVNTEAFF. For the CDR3, the DNA is TGTGCCAGCAGCGTGAACACTGAAGCTTTCTTT.

The rearrangement uses TRBV9 and TRBJ1-6; no reliable D call. The CDR3 loop spans 14 amino acids. V gave up 3 bases and J gave up 0 bases, with 4 bases separating them. Per the germline V gene, CDR1 is SGDLS and CDR2 is YYNGEE. This chain's CDR3 is CASSGVSYNSPLHF. Here the CDR3 DNA reads TGTGCCAGCAGCGGGGTCTCCTATAATTCACCCCTCCACTTT.

The chain recombines TRBV6-1 with TRBJ1-1; possible D gene TRBD1, 5 bases. V lost 2 bases, J lost 1 base, and 8 bases lay in between. The CDR3 covers 14 residues. The V gene's germline CDR1 is MNHNS and CDR2 SASEGT. In DNA, the CDR3 is TGTGCCAGCAGTGAACCAGGGTCGAACACTGAAGCTTTCTTT. Translating gives CASSEPGSNTEAFF.

This chain links TRBV7-9 with TRBJ1-2; 12 nucleotides match TRBD1. This CDR3 contains 16 residues. Trimming removed 5 bases from V and 6 bases from J; junction bases left unmatched: 10. The V gene's germline CDR1 is SEHNR and CDR2 FQNEAQ (reference sequence). The CDR3 loop is CASSLTGTGGSDGYTF. The DNA for the CDR3 is TGTGCCAGCAGCCTCACCGGGACAGGGGGCTCGGATGGCTACACCTTC. Based on the CDR3 plus reference TRBV7-9 and TRBJ1-2, the full variable domain is DTGVSQNPRHKITKRGQNVTFRCDPISEHNRLYWYRQTLGQGPEFLTYFQNEAQLEKSRLLSDRFSAERPKGSFSTLEIQRTEQGDSAMYLCASSLTGTGGSDGYTFGSGTRLTVV.

DNA for the CDR3: TGTGCCATCTCGACAGGGGCCTTGAACACTGAAGCTTTCTTT. This translates into CAISTGALNTEAFF. V and J are TRBV10-3 and TRBJ1-1, with 8 positions matching TRBD1. The germline gives CDR1 ENHRY, CDR2 SYGVKD. CDR3 size: 14 residues. Trimming at V came to 8 bases and at J to 0 bases, leaving 5 bases not matched to a gene.

This chain links TRBV5-1 with TRBJ2-3; TRBD2 agrees at 9 bases. Losses at the gene ends were 1 base for V and 0 bases for J; bases not matched to a gene: 6. The CDR3 length is 17 residues. CDR1 is SGHRS, CDR2 YFSETQ, per germline. In DNA form, the CDR3 reads TGCGCCAGCAGCTTGACGCTAGCGGGATTTAGCACAGATACGCAGTATTTT. Protein: CASSLTLAGFSTDTQYF. Full variable domain (missing parts from reference TRBV5-1 and TRBJ2-3): KAGVTQTPRYLIKTRGQQVTLSCSPISGHRSVSWYQQTPGQGLQFLFEYFSETQRNKGNFPGRFSGRQFSNSRSEMNVSTLELGDSALYLCASSLTLAGFSTDTQYFGPGTRLTVL.